Given below is one T cell receptor (beta chain) in context. Its antigen is undetermined. This sample was included in a study of shared clonotypes between healthy human individuals. Combination of CD45RO+ cells with CCR7-negative CD45RA+ TemRA cells was used for CD8 memory. The data were produced by immunoSEQ multiplex PCR, yet TCRdb's version contains in-frame clones alone and is incomplete. The sample consists of about 120,000 clones, 68% of them appearing once. Findings and limits, study-wide: Naive subsets generally exceeded memory subsets in estimated richness.

Sequencing was performed on memory CD8+ T cells sorted from blood. The subset: CD45RO+ cells pooled with CCR7-negative TemRA cells. This receptor was identified in a woman aged 25-40 years in good health.

As DNA, the CDR3 is TGTGCTAGTGGTTTGGGGGTCAATCAGCCCCAGCATTTT. Translating it yields CASGLGVNQPQHF. The chain recombines TRBV12-5 with TRBJ1-5, with D hard to call. Trimming removed 1 base at V and 3 bases at J, with 4 bases between. Germline CDR1 reads LGHNT; CDR2 reads FRNRAP. This CDR3 spans 13 amino acids. Variable domain in full (rest from reference TRBV12-5 and TRBJ1-5): DARVTQTPRHKVTEMGQEVTMRCQPILGHNTVFWYRQTMMQGLELLAYFRNRAPLDDSGMPKDRFSAEMPDATLATLKIQPSEPRDSAVYFCASGLGVNQPQHFGDGTRLSIL.